This section outlines one T cell receptor beta chain sequence together with its context. Antigen specificity is unknown. The CDR3 has 12 residues. After removal of 3 bases from V and 5 bases from J, the junction contained 2 bases not matched to a gene. Germline V gene lookup returns CDR1 SQVTM and CDR2 ANQGSEA. The data were obtained in a study of T cell clones after liver transplantation. Overall study: In this trial, immunosuppression withdrawal was attempted within 2 years of liver transplant. At least one year of complete immunosuppression withdrawal without enzymes over twice normal defined tolerance. A pre-transplant mixed lymphocyte reaction with TCRbeta sequencing defined graft-donor-reactive clones followed in post-transplant blood.

TCRdb keeps only in-frame clones here, not all; method: immunoSEQ multiplex PCR. The sample shows tens of thousands of clones, roughly two thirds of them seen only once. Points from the study as a whole: Migration into the graft, not deletion, may explain lost graft donor-reactive T cells.

The chain links TRBV29-1 to TRBJ2-5, with 8 bases fitting TRBD1. The sequencing here drew on CD4+ T cells from blood, taken before liver transplant. The TCR originated in a human donor who received a liver transplant. The CDR3 DNA follows: TGCAGCGTTGACAGGGGGCGTGAGACCCAGTACTTC. It is translated as CSVDRGRETQYF.